Sequencing of this T cell receptor beta chain was carried out in a study of blood T cells in healthy people across ages. General study points: While age rose, TCR beta diversity per million T cells dropped in a roughly linear way.

Sample-barcoded 5' priming and a J-beta primer mix drove a second PCR of about 7 to 12 cycles. Tagging of each cDNA molecule was performed by a template-switch adaptor with 12 random nucleotides. TCRdb redid the calling of the 5' RACE reads with MiXCR, one entry per CDR3 protein. The top ten clones hold about two fifths of a sample with 660,000 or so distinct CDR3 sequences, 58% of them seen once. Germline V gene lookup returns CDR1 DFQATT and CDR2 SNEGSKA (reference sequence). Trimming stripped 3 bases from V and 7 bases from J, with 18 bases between. This CDR3 has 14 amino acids. Regarding this clonotype: The target antigen is unknown.

J is TRBJ2-5 and V is TRBV20-1; D might be TRBD2 (5 bases). The sample consisted of blood. The source of this sequence is a man in his 60s in good health. Written as DNA, the CDR3 is TGCAGTGCTAGGGCCGGGATGGCGTCGGGGACCCAGTACTTC. Its protein product is CSARAGMASGTQYF.